The T cell receptor (beta chain) under discussion was sequenced for a study of shared clonotypes between healthy human individuals. Assay used: immunoSEQ multiplex PCR; TCRdb lists only in-frame clones, some missing. The sample lists about 2.5 million clones; roughly 92% were seen once. On this clone: Its antigen is still unknown.

Study results and caveats: Larger estimated richness was generally recorded for naive subsets relative to memory subsets.

The V end was cut by 5 bases, the J end by 0 bases, with 10 bases between. This CDR3 spans 14 amino acids. CDR1 MNHNY and CDR2 SVGAGI come from the germline V gene (reference sequence). Source material: naive CD4+ T cells from PBMCs. This sample's subset: CD45RA+ positively selected. The clonotype comes from a man between 18 and 29 years old in good health. Some clones in this sample may be carry-over from other donors' samples. The rearrangement uses TRBV6-6 and TRBJ1-1, with a tentative D call TRBD1 (5 bases). CDR3 in amino acids: CASSQGGLNTEAFF. DNA of the CDR3: TGTGCCAGCAGTCAGGGCGGCTTGAACACTGAAGCTTTCTTT.